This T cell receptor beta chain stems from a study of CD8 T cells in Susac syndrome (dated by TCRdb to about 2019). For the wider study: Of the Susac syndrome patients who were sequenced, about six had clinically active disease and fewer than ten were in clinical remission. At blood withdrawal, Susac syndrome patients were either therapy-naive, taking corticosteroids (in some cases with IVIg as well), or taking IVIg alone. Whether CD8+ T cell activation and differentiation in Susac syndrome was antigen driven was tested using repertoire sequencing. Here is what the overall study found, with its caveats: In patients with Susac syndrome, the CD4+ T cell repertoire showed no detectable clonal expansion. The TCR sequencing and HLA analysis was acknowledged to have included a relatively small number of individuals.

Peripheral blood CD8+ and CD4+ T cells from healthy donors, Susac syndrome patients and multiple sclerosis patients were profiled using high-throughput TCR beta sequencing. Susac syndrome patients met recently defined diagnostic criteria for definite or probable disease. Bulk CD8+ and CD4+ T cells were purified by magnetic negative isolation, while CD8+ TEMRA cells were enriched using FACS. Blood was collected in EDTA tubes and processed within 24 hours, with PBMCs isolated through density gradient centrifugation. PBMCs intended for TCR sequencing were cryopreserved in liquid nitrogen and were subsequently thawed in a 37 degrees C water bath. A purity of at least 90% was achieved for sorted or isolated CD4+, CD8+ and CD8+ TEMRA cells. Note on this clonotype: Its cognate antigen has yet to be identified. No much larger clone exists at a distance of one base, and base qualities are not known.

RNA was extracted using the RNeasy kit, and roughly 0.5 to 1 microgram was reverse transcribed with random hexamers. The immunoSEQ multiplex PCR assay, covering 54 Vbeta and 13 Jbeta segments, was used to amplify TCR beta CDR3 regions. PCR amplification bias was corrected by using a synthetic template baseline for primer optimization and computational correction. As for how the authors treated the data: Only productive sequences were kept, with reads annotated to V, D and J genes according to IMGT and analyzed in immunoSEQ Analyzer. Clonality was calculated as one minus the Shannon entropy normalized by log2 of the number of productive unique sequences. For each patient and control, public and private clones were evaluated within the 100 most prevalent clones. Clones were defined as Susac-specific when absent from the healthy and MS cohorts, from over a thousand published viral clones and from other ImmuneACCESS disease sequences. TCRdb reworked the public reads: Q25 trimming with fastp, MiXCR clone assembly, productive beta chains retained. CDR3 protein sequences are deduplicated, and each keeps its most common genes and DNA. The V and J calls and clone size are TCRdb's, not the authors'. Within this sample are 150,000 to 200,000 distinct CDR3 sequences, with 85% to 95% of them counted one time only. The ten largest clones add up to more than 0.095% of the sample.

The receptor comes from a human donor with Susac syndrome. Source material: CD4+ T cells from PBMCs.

The CDR3 loop reads CASSSRSGQGFADKNIQYF. Here is the DNA: TGTGCCAGCAGCTCAAGGTCGGGACAGGGTTTTGCGGACAAAAACATTCAGTACTTC. Recombination connected TRBV7-2 to TRBJ2-4; TRBD1 agrees with 9 junctional bases. CDR1 and CDR2 are read off the germline V gene as SGHTA and FQGNSA. V trim: 4 bases; J trim: 3 bases; unmatched bases: 16. The CDR3 runs 19 residues from the cysteine to the phenylalanine. The read is trimmed to its CDR3 DNA, 57 bases read in frame from base 1.